This T cell receptor beta chain was observed in a study of cytomegalovirus exposure and HLA in healthy donors. The germline V gene has CDR1 MNHEY and CDR2 SVGAGI. The V end was cut by 7 bases, the J end by 9 bases, with 18 bases between. The CDR3 is 13 residues long. TCRdb keeps only in-frame clones here, not all; method: immunoSEQ multiplex PCR. The sample includes about 200,000 clones, around nine tenths of them seen just once. It was the approximately 120-subject validation cohort, separate from the 666-subject first cohort, to which the donors belonged. To note about this clone: Its target is unknown.

Broader study findings: The authors listed 150 to 200 TCR beta chains as cytomegalovirus-associated. In vitro data verified three CMV-associated chains as specific for CMV antigens. Most TCR sequences proved rare, with some public TCRs found in many donors.

The sequence was obtained from a woman between 18 and 29 years old in good health and CMV-seronegative. Sequencing was done on a sample of PBMCs. V gene TRBV6-5 combines with J gene TRBJ1-1; a weak D match, TRBD1 (5 bases). The DNA for the CDR3 is TGTGCCAGCAAGAATTCTGGGGCAGTAAAAGCTTTCTTT. Protein sequence: CASKNSGAVKAFF.